A single sample gave rise to the 9 T cell receptor beta chains below, sequenced in a study of cytomegalovirus exposure and HLA in healthy donors. 60 Vbeta and 13 Jbeta primers were used in PCR. The method was immunoSEQ multiplex PCR; TCRdb's version includes in-frame clones alone and lacks a portion of them. Among hundreds of thousands of clones listed, about 90% were seen once. Sequences were obtained from PBMCs. The receptors were gathered from a woman younger than 30 in good health and CMV-seronegative.

The rearrangement joins TRBV7-9 to TRBJ2-1; TRBD1 aligns across 11 bases. The CDR3 covers 15 residues. The J segment lost 7 bases and the V segment lost 5 bases, leaving 7 bases of the junction unmatched. In germline, CDR1 is SEHNR, CDR2 FQNEAQ (reference sequence). The CDR3: CASSRTGGEWNEQFF. In nucleotides, the CDR3 is TGTGCCAGCAGCCGGACAGGGGGCGAATGGAATGAGCAGTTCTTC.

This chain joins TRBV21-1 and TRBJ2-7; TRBD1, as called in the table, went unchecked against the DNA. TRBV21-1 is marked as a pseudogene. This CDR3 contains 14 residues. The CDR3 DNA sequence: TGTGCCAGCAGCCCACGACAGGTATCCTACGAGCAGTACTTC. This sequence encodes CASSPRQVSYEQYF.

The chain is built from TRBV10-1 and TRBJ2-4; D is possibly TRBD1 (5 bases). There are 14 residues in the CDR3. Germline V gene data show CDR1 as WNHNN and CDR2 as SYGVQD (reference sequence). Trimming pared 5 bases from V and 2 bases from J, leaving 10 bases between. CDR3 sequence reads: CASSLDSTKNIQYF. As DNA, the CDR3 is TGCGCCAGCAGTCTCGACAGTACCAAAAACATTCAGTACTTC.

This chain joins TRBV6-1 and TRBJ1-4, with D unresolved. Trimming cost V 0 bases and J 8 bases, with 13 bases left between them. Looked up from germline, CDR1 is MNHNS and CDR2 is SASEGT. The CDR3 runs to 15 residues. In DNA, the CDR3 is TGTGCCAGCAGTGAAGCGCCGGGTTCATACGAAAAACTGTTTTTT. This encodes CASSEAPGSYEKLFF.

This chain joins TRBV27 and TRBJ2-3, with D perhaps TRBD1 (5 bases). The V gene lost 4 bases and the J gene lost 3 bases, with 14 bases spanning the gap. Germline CDR1 and CDR2: MNHEY and SMNVEV (reference sequence). The CDR3 runs to 15 residues. The CDR3 sequence is CASSWVREGTDTQYF. The DNA for the CDR3 is TGTGCCAGCAGTTGGGTCAGGGAAGGGACAGATACGCAGTATTTT.

CDR3 sequence reads: CASSAQATGQGPYEQYF. CDR3 DNA: TGTGCCAGCAGCGCACAGGCAACGGGACAGGGTCCCTACGAGCAGTACTTC. The J gene is TRBJ2-7, the V gene TRBV7-2; the match to TRBD1 covers 9 bases. In germline, CDR1 is SGHTA, CDR2 FQGNSA. The trim removed 5 bases at V and 2 bases at J, leaving 13 bases unmatched. This CDR3 contains 17 residues.

The gene calls are TRBV7-9 and TRBJ2-1, with 9 positions matching TRBD2. Germline V gene lookup returns CDR1 SEHNR and CDR2 FQNEAQ (reference sequence). Trimming at V came to 4 bases and at J to 4 bases, leaving 11 bases not matched to a gene. The CDR3 is 17 amino acids. This CDR3 reads CASSSPASGAKYNEQFF. CDR3 DNA sequence: TGTGCCAGCAGCTCCCCGGCTAGCGGGGCTAAATACAATGAGCAGTTCTTC.

The chain joins TRBV29-1 to TRBJ1-4, with D possibly being TRBD1 (5 bases). The V end was cut by 7 bases, the J end by 0 bases, with 15 bases between. CDR1 and CDR2 from the germline V gene are SQVTM and ANQGSEA. The CDR3 consists of 15 residues. The CDR3 region has the DNA TGCAGCGCTCACGGGGGGAATACAACTAATGAAAAACTGTTTTTT. Protein: CSAHGGNTTNEKLFF.

The genes are TRBV29-1 and TRBJ1-1, with D possibly being TRBD1 (5 bases). Trimming left V 5 bases short and J 4 bases short, with 14 bases between. The CDR3 contains 13 residues. CDR1 SQVTM and CDR2 ANQGSEA come from the germline V gene. The CDR3 DNA is TGCAGCGTTATGACAGCCTCGAGCACTGAAGCTTTCTTT. Translation gives CSVMTASSTEAFF.